Described below is a single TCR beta chain sequence and its context. Its recognized antigen is unknown. No base-level quality is on record; no much larger clone is a single base apart. This record belongs to a study of blood T cell repertoires in COVID-19 (dated by TCRdb to 2019 to 2021). Turning to the overall study: Samples from collaborators originated in the United States, Italy and Spain and spanned both the acute and convalescent phases of COVID-19. The prospective study material was composed of cDNA or gDNA derived from T cells, B-cell-depleted T cells, or PBMCs. The dataset comprised deeply sampled blood TCRbeta repertoires from subjects exposed to, actively infected with, or recovered from COVID-19. A freely available public database, intended as a resource for researchers studying the immune response to SARS-CoV-2, is where the repertoires were released. Samples came from the ongoing ImmuneRACE study (first 160 participants) plus 1,254 subjects from 6 global collaborators. The sample metadata nearly always contained a de-identified subject ID, COVID-19 status, age in years and sex. HLA class I and class II types, where available, came from metadata supplied by the sample provider rather than from assay-based typing.

General findings and caveats noted by the study authors: The quantity of clinical and demographic metadata differed by source and by participant and was supplied without curation.

CDR1 is given as SGHRS and CDR2 as YFSETQ, both from the germline V gene. V loses 0 bases at its end and J loses 8 bases; junction bases beyond the gene matches: 4. The CDR3 measures 14 amino acids from cysteine to phenylalanine. Just the 42-base CDR3 DNA is kept, in frame starting at base 1. The immunoSEQ Assay, a bias-controlled multiplex PCR, was used to amplify TCRbeta CDR3 regions from genomic DNA. The authors' analysis ran thus. Within the assay, amplification of reference gene primers was used to estimate how many nucleated cells each sample contained. To quantify the absolute abundance of each unique TCRbeta CDR3 rearrangement, sequence reads were collapsed and filtered. For each sample, productive Simpson clonality was calculated by taking the square root of Simpson's diversity index across productive rearrangements. In its TCRdb copy, this immuneACCESS table keeps in-frame sequences only and misses some clones. Where compared with another copy, unresolved V genes explain less than half of these, and the others have no known cause. V and J calls and clone size are given by that table; D and trimming were obtained from the DNA. This sample holds about 220,000 clones; around four fifths were observed only once. Together, the top ten hold approximately 8% of the sample.

One collaborating source in Seattle enrolled patients during active infection and followed them longitudinally through the course of disease. The collaborating institutions used their own protocols to collect whole blood in K2EDTA tubes. Collaborator samples were shipped for TCRbeta analysis as frozen whole blood, isolated PBMCs, or DNA extracted from either sample type. Sequencing input: peripheral blood. The sequence joins TRBV5-1 to TRBJ1-3, and 8 junction bases match TRBD1. This TCR derives from an elderly woman with COVID-19, enrolled during active disease. DNA sequence: TGCGCCAGCAGCTTGGTTCAGGGGGCGGACACCATATATTTT. It specifies CASSLVQGADTIYF.